One and the same sample provided the 11 T cell receptor beta chains below, sequenced in a study of CD8 T cells in ankylosing spondylitis. Broader study findings: Blood of patients with ankylosing spondylitis appeared to be characterized by a TCR beta motif of about 8 highly homologous variants.

TCRdb ran MiXCR on the 5' RACE reads and lists one entry per CDR3 protein. Of some 840,000 distinct CDR3 sequences in the sample, 12% are singletons; the top ten hold 0.45% to 0.6%. For these receptors, no antigen is known. Sequences were obtained from blood, either unsorted or a sorted T cell fraction (not recorded which). Source of these receptors: a male donor with ankylosing spondylitis.

This clonotype appeared a few times. J is TRBJ1-2 and V is TRBV6-2 or TRBV6-3; D ambiguous. The CDR3 extends over 12 amino acids. V dropped 7 bases and J dropped 6 bases, with 12 bases sitting between them. Germline V CDR1 and CDR2: MNHEY, SVGEGT. The CDR3 DNA follows: TGTGCCAGCAATCGTCACGACGATGGCTACACCTTC. Protein product: CASNRHDDGYTF.

This clonotype was seen a few times. The V call is TRBV20-1, the J call TRBJ2-7; possibly TRBD1 for D (6 bases). V was clipped by 7 bases and J by 2 bases, with 12 bases between them. The length of the CDR3 is 12 residues. Germline CDR1 and CDR2: DFQATT and SNEGSKA (reference sequence). The CDR3 sequence is CSVLKGAYEQYF. The CDR3 DNA is TGCAGTGTATTAAAGGGGGCCTACGAGCAGTACTTC.

The chain is built from TRBV27 and TRBJ2-6, with D possibly being TRBD1 (5 bases). Per the germline V gene, CDR1 is MNHEY and CDR2 is SMNVEV (reference sequence). The V and J ends lost 2 bases and 4 bases respectively, with 15 bases between them. The CDR3 extends over 17 amino acids. Here the CDR3 DNA reads TGTGCCAGCAGTTTAAGCCAGGGTTTTTCCGGGGCCAACGTCCTGACTTTC. Translated: CASSLSQGFSGANVLTF.

This CDR3 is CASSQADRHNQPQHF. The CDR3 DNA follows: TGCGCCAGCAGCCAAGCCGACAGGCACAATCAGCCCCAGCATTTT. The rearrangement joins TRBV4-1 to TRBJ1-5, with a possible D match to TRBD1 (6 bases). Germline V gene lookup returns CDR1 MGHRA and CDR2 YSYEKL. This CDR3 is built from 15 residues. Deletions cut 1 base from V and 3 bases from J, with 10 bases between.

For this clonotype: One end of the junction varies from germline; a read error may be responsible. The chain has TRBV28 and TRBJ2-7; tentatively, D is TRBD1 (6 bases). The CDR3 length is 15 residues. The V gene's germline CDR1 is MDHEN and CDR2 SYDVKM. CDR3 amino acids: CASSTFWGPSDEQYF. The CDR3 DNA reads as TGTGCCAGCAGTACCTTTTGGGGGCCCTCCGACGAGCAGTACTTC.

The rearrangement links TRBV7-9 to TRBJ2-7; D perhaps matches TRBD2 (6 bases). The CDR3 covers 15 residues. V dropped 5 bases and J dropped 3 bases, with 17 bases sitting between them. The germline V gene has CDR1 SEHNR and CDR2 FQNEAQ (reference sequence). The CDR3 region has the DNA TGTGCCAGCAGCGGCGGGGTTGGTTCGCGCTACGAGCAGTACTTC. Its translation: CASSGGVGSRYEQYF.

This clonotype turned up a few times. This sequence joins TRBV11-2 and TRBJ2-7, with a possible D match to TRBD2 (5 bases). Germline-derived CDR1 and CDR2 are SGHAT and FQNNGV. V shed 5 bases and J shed 7 bases, with 12 bases lying between them. The CDR3 spans 12 residues. CDR3 DNA sequence: TGTGCCAGCAGCCGCAGTAGGGAGGAGCAGTACTTC. Residues: CASSRSREEQYF.

The CDR3: CASSTLGRGSAGELFF. CDR3 DNA sequence: TGTGCCAGCAGTACCCTGGGCAGGGGGAGCGCCGGGGAGCTGTTTTTT. The J gene is TRBJ2-2, the V gene TRBV6-1; 7 positions match TRBD1. From germline, CDR1 is MNHNS and CDR2 SASEGT. The junction had 12 bases not matched to a gene; V was cut back by 5 bases and J by 6 bases. The CDR3 is made up of 16 amino acids.

The rearrangement uses TRBV4-3 and TRBJ2-7, with TRBD1 as a possible D gene (6 bases). The CDR3 sequence is 14 residues long. CDR1 is LGHNA and CDR2 is YSLEER in the germline V gene. Trimming left V 4 bases short and J 0 bases short, with 10 bases between. The CDR3 sequence: CASSRTALSYEQYF. CDR3 coding DNA: TGCGCCAGCAGCCGGACAGCCCTCTCCTACGAGCAGTACTTC.

The chain has TRBV15 and TRBJ2-1; 9 nucleotides match TRBD2. CDR1 and CDR2 from the germline V gene are LNHNV and YYDKDF (reference sequence). The CDR3 runs to 16 residues. With V trimmed by 4 bases and J by 1 base, 5 bases remained unmatched. In nucleotides, the CDR3 is TGTGCCACCAGCATACCAGCGGGAGGTTCCTACAATGAGCAGTTCTTC. It yields the protein CATSIPAGGSYNEQFF.

At least ten counts were recorded for this clonotype. The chain links TRBV10-3 to TRBJ1-6; 8 bases line up with TRBD1. This CDR3 is 12 amino acids long. CDR1 is ENHRY, CDR2 SYGVKD, per germline. V lost 11 bases, J lost 5 bases, and 2 bases stayed unmatched. CDR3 sequence reads: CASQGDNSPLHF. DNA for the CDR3: TGTGCCTCACAGGGGGATAATTCACCCCTCCACTTT.